This T cell receptor beta chain appears in the sequencing data of a study of regulatory T cells in long-lasting Graves disease. The time point is: newly diagnosed GD, antithyroid drugs for less than 3 months. From PBMCs, RNA was extracted and then used to make the TCR library. A few counts support this clonotype. There are 15 residues in the CDR3. Germline V gene sequence: CDR1 MDHEN, CDR2 SYDVKM. The ends lost 4 bases at V and 5 bases at J; junction bases unmatched: 9. Arm-PCR of CDR3 regions with iRepertoire HTBI primers generated TCR beta libraries. Each CDR3 protein is one row after TCRdb ran MiXCR on the multiplex PCR reads. The sample includes about 540,000 distinct CDR3 sequences, less than 15% of them seen just once. These data were likewise used in another study, on T cells in Graves' hyperthyroidism and ophthalmopathy.

The chain is built from TRBV28 and TRBJ1-2; 8 bases match TRBD1. The receptor comes from a man aged 25 to 45 with Graves disease. The sequences come from peripheral blood mononuclear cells (PBMCs), collected at new diagnosis, from a patient treated with antithyroid drugs. The CDR3 bases are TGTGCCAGCAGTTCTCCGGAGACAGGGGAATATGGCTACACCTTC. It encodes CASSSPETGEYGYTF.